The 19 T cell receptor beta chains given below trace back to one sample, sequenced in a study of blood T cell repertoires in COVID-19. Some clones are missing from TCRdb's copy, which holds only in-frame ones; the method was immunoSEQ multiplex PCR. Among about 260,000 clones, about 86% were seen once, and the ten largest hold less than 4.5%. Sample: peripheral blood. These TCRs come from a young man with active or convalescent COVID-19.

The chain carries TRBV6-5 and TRBJ2-7; unclear D gene. Germline CDR1 and CDR2: MNHEY and SVGAGI. The CDR3 loop spans 14 amino acids. V lost 6 bases, J lost 0 bases, and 12 bases lay in between. CDR3 DNA sequence: TGTGCCAGCAGCCCCCAGCGAAGCTCCTACGAGCAGTACTTC. Translated: CASSPQRSSYEQYF.

The chain couples TRBV7-9 to TRBJ2-7, with 13 positions matching TRBD2. The CDR3 has 16 residues. Germline V gene data show CDR1 as SEHNR and CDR2 as FQNEAQ (reference sequence). Trimming removed 5 bases from V and 4 bases from J; junction bases left unmatched: 8. In DNA, the CDR3 is TGTGCCAGCAGCAATCGGACTAGCGGGAGTATGTACGAGCAGTACTTC. Protein sequence: CASSNRTSGSMYEQYF.

The chain has TRBV28 and TRBJ2-5; the D gene is possibly TRBD1 (5 bases). The CDR3 consists of 15 residues. Per the germline V gene, CDR1 is MDHEN and CDR2 is SYDVKM. The V end was cut by 7 bases, the J end by 4 bases, with 19 bases between. CDR3 sequence reads: CASTQETVGRETQYF. The CDR3 nucleotides are TGTGCCAGCACTCAGGAGACAGTTGGCCGAGAGACCCAGTACTTC. Full variable domain (remainder filled in from reference TRBV28 and TRBJ2-5): DVKVTQSSRYLVKRTGEKVFLECVQDMDHENMFWYRQDPGLGLRLIYFSYDVKMKEKGDIPEGYSVSREKKERFSLILESASTNQTSMYLCASTQETVGRETQYFGPGTRLLVL.

This clone was recorded only once. This rearrangement joins TRBV7-3 to TRBJ1-3; D is unresolved. Deletions cut 4 bases from V and 1 base from J, with 23 bases between. This CDR3 is 19 amino acids long. From germline, CDR1 is SGHTA and CDR2 FQGTGA. CDR3 protein: CASSCPSRVRHRSGNTIYF. CDR3 sequence (DNA): TGTGCCAGCAGCTGCCCCTCGAGGGTCCGTCATCGATCTGGAAACACCATATATTTT.

The chain couples TRBV5-6 to TRBJ2-3, with 8 bases fitting TRBD2. The V gene end was trimmed by 4 bases and the J gene end by 2 bases; junction bases not matched to a gene: 9. This CDR3 contains 16 residues. CDR1 is SGHDT, CDR2 YYEEEE, per germline. CDR3 sequence: CASSGERGLYTDTQYF. The CDR3 coding sequence is TGTGCCAGCAGCGGAGAGCGGGGGCTGTACACAGATACGCAGTATTTT.

The gene calls are TRBV27 and TRBJ2-3; D perhaps matches TRBD1 (5 bases). Deletions cut 2 bases from V and 7 bases from J, with 10 bases between. The CDR3 is 13 residues long. The V gene's germline CDR1 is MNHEY and CDR2 SMNVEV (reference sequence). The DNA of the CDR3 is TGTGCCAGCAGTTTACAGGGATCCAATACGCAGTATTTT. It is translated as CASSLQGSNTQYF.

The chain joins TRBV28 to TRBJ1-4; D unclear. The ends were cut back, 6 bases at V and 2 bases at J, with 13 bases in the middle. The CDR3 totals 15 residues. The germline V gene encodes CDR1 MDHEN and CDR2 SYDVKM. The CDR3 DNA sequence: TGTGCCAGCAGCACGGCGGCATCTACTAATGAAAAACTGTTTTTT. Its protein product is CASSTAASTNEKLFF.

The chain couples TRBV6-5 to TRBJ1-1, with 8 bases fitting TRBD1. V shed 6 bases and J 2 bases; nucleotides not matched to a gene: 8. This CDR3 spans 15 amino acids. Germline V CDR1 and CDR2: MNHEY, SVGAGI. CDR3 sequence reads: CASSPGQAFNTEAFF. For the CDR3, the DNA is TGTGCCAGCAGCCCGGGACAGGCTTTTAACACTGAAGCTTTCTTT.

The table lists this clone with a count of one. This chain links TRBV6-6 with TRBJ1-4; tentative D call: TRBD1 (6 bases). The CDR3 extends over 17 amino acids. Germline CDR1 and CDR2: MNHNY and SVGAGI (reference sequence). Deletions cut 5 bases from V and 4 bases from J, with 20 bases between. In DNA form, the CDR3 reads TGTGCCAGCAGTCCAACAGGGTACCTCTTTCTTAATGAAAAACTGTTTTTT. As protein: CASSPTGYLFLNEKLFF.

This chain joins TRBV7-9 and TRBJ1-2; 10 nucleotides align to TRBD1. Trimming removed 5 bases from V and 4 bases from J; junction bases left unmatched: 4. Germline V gene data show CDR1 as SEHNR and CDR2 as FQNEAQ (reference sequence). The CDR3 extends over 14 amino acids. The CDR3 spells CASSPWTGGYGYTF. CDR3 nucleotides: TGTGCCAGCAGCCCCTGGACAGGGGGCTATGGCTACACCTTC.

This clone was recorded a few times. The chain combines TRBV24-1 with TRBJ2-4; D gene uncertain. This CDR3 contains 14 residues. Looked up from germline, CDR1 is KGHDR and CDR2 is SFDVKD. The V and J ends lost 5 bases and 0 bases respectively, with 7 bases between them. In DNA form, the CDR3 reads TGTGCCACCAGTGTGGAGATAGCCAAAAACATTCAGTACTTC. Translated, it gives CATSVEIAKNIQYF.

This rearrangement joins TRBV28 to TRBJ1-6; D might be TRBD1 (5 bases). The CDR3 is made up of 16 amino acids. V dropped 5 bases and J dropped 4 bases, with 15 bases sitting between them. Per germline, CDR1 MDHEN and CDR2 SYDVKM. CDR3 in amino acids: CASSPRAAAYNSPLHF. CDR3 bases: TGTGCCAGCAGTCCCAGGGCGGCCGCTTATAATTCACCCCTCCACTTT.

This rearrangement joins TRBV7-3 to TRBJ2-1, with D unclear. The V gene lost 8 bases and the J gene lost 4 bases, with 12 bases spanning the gap. The CDR3 length is 13 residues. Germline values: CDR1 SGHTA, CDR2 FQGTGA. The CDR3 DNA follows: TGTGCCAGCGGAGTGGCAGCATACAATGAGCAGTTCTTC. It yields the protein CASGVAAYNEQFF.

V usage is TRBV5-4 and J usage is TRBJ1-5; 8 nucleotides agree with TRBD1. This CDR3 contains 14 residues. Germline V lookup: CDR1 SGHNT, CDR2 YYREEE (reference sequence). Germline trimming cut 4 bases from V and 4 bases from J; bases unmatched to any gene: 4. For the CDR3, the DNA is TGTGCCAGCAGCGATGGGACAGGAAATCAGCCCCAGCATTTT. This gives the protein CASSDGTGNQPQHF.

The rearrangement uses TRBV19 and TRBJ1-5; tentatively, D is TRBD1 (6 bases). Germline lookup yields CDR1 LNHDA and CDR2 SQIVND (reference sequence). The V end lost 7 bases, the J end lost 8 bases, and 15 bases lay between the germline ends. The CDR3 is 13 residues long. Written as DNA, the CDR3 is TGTGCCAGTAATGGAGAGGGGGTGAAGCCCCAGCATTTT. This encodes CASNGEGVKPQHF.

CDR3 sequence: CASSERGFNQPQHF. The DNA for the CDR3 is TGTGCCAGCAGTGAAAGGGGCTTCAATCAGCCCCAGCATTTT. V and J are TRBV2 and TRBJ1-5, with D possibly TRBD1 on 5 matching bases. Germline CDR1 reads SNHLY; CDR2 reads FYNNEI. V was shortened by 2 bases and J by 3 bases, with 8 bases between the two germline ends. The CDR3 is 14 amino acids.

The V gene is TRBV3-1 (or the pseudogene TRBV3-2), the J gene TRBJ2-5; D unresolved. The length of the CDR3 is 14 residues. V was shortened by 1 base and J by 4 bases, with 10 bases between the two germline ends. Germline CDR1 is LGHDT and CDR2 is YNNKEL (reference sequence). The CDR3 region has the DNA TGTGCCAGCAGCCAAGGGGCACTCCGAGAGACCCAGTACTTC. This sequence encodes CASSQGALRETQYF.

The V call is TRBV11-2, the J call TRBJ2-5; 10 bases match TRBD2. The CDR3 extends over 17 amino acids. From germline, CDR1 is SGHAT and CDR2 FQNNGV. Trimming removed 2 bases from V and 4 bases from J; junction bases left unmatched: 10. The CDR3 coding sequence is TGTGCCAGCAGCTTATATGGGAGCGGGGGGGCACCAGAGACCCAGTACTTC. Its protein product is CASSLYGSGGAPETQYF.

In the case of this clone: Within the sample, other DNA sequences also encode this same CDR3. This rearrangement joins TRBV30 to TRBJ2-6, with no clear D. Germline values: CDR1 GTSNPN, CDR2 SVGIG (reference sequence). Trimming removed 3 bases at V and 0 bases at J, with 9 bases between. This CDR3 comprises 15 residues. The CDR3 nucleotides are TGTGCCTGGAGAAGGCGGAGCTCTGGGGCCAACGTCCTGACTTTC. It translates to CAWRRRSSGANVLTF.